This entry concerns a single T cell receptor beta chain. The target antigen is unknown. Germline V gene sequence: CDR1 PRHDT, CDR2 FYEKMQ (reference sequence). This CDR3 region has 14 residues. Trimming cost V 5 bases and J 4 bases; bases outside gene matches: 4. This sample is drawn from a study of cytomegalovirus exposure and HLA in healthy donors. Both 60 Vbeta primers and 13 Jbeta primers went into the PCR. Data came from immunoSEQ multiplex PCR; TCRdb stores just in-frame clones and leaves some out. The data show some 110,000 clones, 60% to 85% seen once. Study results and limitations: Researchers reported in a later analysis that common viral pathogens appeared linked to several top clusters.

The sample comprised PBMCs. This sequence was found in a male donor in good health and CMV-seropositive. This chain links TRBV13 with TRBJ2-2, with 7 positions matching TRBD1. CDR3 loop: CASSPDRSTGELFF. Here the CDR3 DNA reads TGTGCCAGCAGCCCGGACAGGAGCACCGGGGAGCTGTTTTTT.